One sample yielded the 2 T cell receptor beta chains listed below, sequenced in a study of blood T cell repertoires in COVID-19 (dated by TCRdb to the early 2020s). Receptors were amplified or captured by the immunoSEQ multiplex PCR assay. In its TCRdb copy, this immuneACCESS table keeps in-frame sequences only and misses some clones. Where compared with another copy, unresolved V genes explain less than half of these, and the others have no known cause. This sample gives 200,000 to 250,000 clones in total; 81% of them show up just once. About 9.3% of the sample goes to the ten largest clones. Sequences were obtained from PBMCs or T cells enriched from blood (not recorded which). These receptors all come from a man in his forties or fifties who had recovered from COVID-19.

This chain connects TRBV7-9 to TRBJ2-2; D perhaps matches TRBD2 (5 bases). Germline V gene sequence: CDR1 SEHNR, CDR2 FQNEAQ (reference sequence). Trimming took 2 bases from V and 4 from J, leaving 11 bases between them. This CDR3 has 15 residues. DNA for the CDR3: TGTGCCAGCAGCTTATTGAGGGCGGGCACCGGGGAGCTGTTTTTT. Translation: CASSLLRAGTGELFF. The full variable domain, rest sourced from reference TRBV7-9 and TRBJ2-2, is DTGVSQNPRHKITKRGQNVTFRCDPISEHNRLYWYRQTLGQGPEFLTYFQNEAQLEKSRLLSDRFSAERPKGSFSTLEIQRTEQGDSAMYLCASSLLRAGTGELFFGEGSRLTVL.

The rearrangement uses TRBV7-2 and TRBJ2-5, with 8 bases that match TRBD1. V dropped 3 bases and J dropped 3; count of bases not matched to a gene: 3. This CDR3 is 14 amino acids long. The germline V gene has CDR1 SGHTA and CDR2 FQGNSA. The DNA for the CDR3 is TGTGCCAGCAGCTTGGGACAGGAAAAAGAGACCCAGTACTTC. Translating it yields CASSLGQEKETQYF.